This TCR beta chain was profiled in a study of cytomegalovirus exposure and HLA in healthy donors. General study findings and limits: Many donors carried some public TCRs, although rarity characterized most TCR sequences.

The CDR3 covers 15 residues. V lost 6 bases to trimming and J lost 1 base; unmatched junction nucleotides: 6. The germline V gene has CDR1 LNHDA and CDR2 SQIVND (reference sequence). Measured with immunoSEQ multiplex PCR; TCRdb has only the in-frame clones, and not every one. The sample lists roughly 150,000 clones; under 90% were seen once. As concerns this clone: Its target is not known.

The chain joins TRBV19 to TRBJ2-5, with 9 bases identical to TRBD2. The receptor was isolated from a man aged 18 to 30 in good health and CMV-seropositive. Specimen: PBMCs. CDR3 in DNA: TGTGCCAGTAGCTCGTTAGCGGGAGCCCAAGAGACCCAGTACTTC. Its translation: CASSSLAGAQETQYF.